Listed here are 18 T cell receptor beta chains from one sample, sequenced in a study of human T cells and chemical hapten exposure (dated by TCRdb to about 2021). According to the study, the label for this sample's time point signals: pre-sensitization, week 0. The treatment or condition label for this specimen denotes: therapeutic diphenylcyclopropenone sensitization with weekly scalp DPC. The protocol used for the library was RACE. The data were produced on a NextSeq 500. TCRdb handled the public reads itself, with Q25 trimming in fastp and clone calling in MiXCR, and kept productive beta chains. Each CDR3 protein gets just one entry, which takes the most common genes and DNA from the rows behind it. The sample has around 180,000 distinct CDR3 sequences on record, about 31% of them singletons. Nearly 3% of the sample belongs to the ten largest clones. Material: whole blood, obtained in connection with sensitization to the hapten diphenylcyclopropenone (DPC). The receptors were gathered from a young woman with alopecia areata. Some clones in this sample may be carry-over from other donors' samples.

This clonotype was seen once. The chain employs TRBV27 and TRBJ1-2, with D uncertain. The germline V gene has CDR1 MNHEY and CDR2 SMNVEV (reference sequence). V lost 5 bases to trimming and J lost 3 bases, with 13 bases between them. The CDR3 runs to 14 residues. The CDR3 DNA is TGTGCCAGCAGTCTCTCCTGGGAGGACTATGGCTACACCTTC. Translation: CASSLSWEDYGYTF.

This clonotype was counted only a few times. CDR3: CASSVRQGASSGGQPQHF. CDR3 DNA sequence: TGTGCCAGCAGCGTAAGACAGGGGGCTTCATCGGGTGGTCAGCCCCAGCATTTT. The chain is built from TRBV6-6 and TRBJ1-5; 10 bases align to TRBD1. The trim removed 6 bases at V and 6 bases at J, leaving 17 bases unmatched. This CDR3 has 18 residues. CDR1 and CDR2 (germline): MNHNY, SVGAGI (reference sequence).

This clonotype was observed a few times. This chain uses TRBV25-1 with TRBJ2-2; TRBD2 matches 7 bases. Germline CDR1 MGHDK, CDR2 SYGVNS. J lost 1 base, V lost 4 bases, and 0 bases had no gene match. This CDR3 region has 14 residues. The DNA for the CDR3 is TGTGCCAGCAGTGGGACTAGGAACACCGGGGAGCTGTTTTTT. Translated: CASSGTRNTGELFF.

This sequence joins TRBV9 and TRBJ2-1; D is ambiguous. Germline V gene sequence: CDR1 SGDLS, CDR2 YYNGEE. Trimming left V 4 bases short and J 8 bases short, with 22 bases between. The length of the CDR3 is 16 residues. Here the CDR3 reads CASSPGFGSLGDEQFF. In DNA form, the CDR3 reads TGTGCCAGCAGCCCGGGCTTTGGCTCCCTAGGCGATGAGCAGTTCTTC.

This chain links TRBV20-1 with TRBJ2-7; TRBD2 matches at 13 bases. The CDR3 contains 15 residues. The junction had 6 bases not matched to a gene; V was cut back by 3 bases and J by 4 bases. Germline CDR1 is DFQATT and CDR2 is SNEGSKA (reference sequence). The CDR3 DNA follows: TGCAGTGCTAGGACTAGCGGGAGGTCCCCTTACGAGCAGTACTTC. It specifies CSARTSGRSPYEQYF.

This sequence joins TRBV20-1 and TRBJ1-2; no firm D call. Germline lookup yields CDR1 DFQATT and CDR2 SNEGSKA (reference sequence). The CDR3 spans 15 residues. V was cut by 0 bases and J by 0 bases, with 11 bases left in between. This chain's CDR3 is CSARDPGGTNYGYTF. The CDR3 DNA reads TGCAGTGCTAGAGATCCTGGCGGGACTAACTATGGCTACACCTTC.

The chain uses TRBV3-1 and TRBJ1-2; tentative D call: TRBD1 (5 bases). Trimming removed 0 bases from V and 2 bases from J, with 7 bases in between. The germline V gene has CDR1 LGHDT and CDR2 YNNKEL (reference sequence). The CDR3 length is 14 residues. The CDR3 DNA reads TGTGCCAGCAGCCAAGAGGGACTCAACTATGGCTACACCTTC. It codes for CASSQEGLNYGYTF. The full variable domain, in which reference TRBV3-1 and TRBJ1-2 provide the parts outside the CDR3, is DTAVSQTPKYLVTQMGNDKSIKCEQNLGHDTMYWYKQDSKKFLKIMFSYNNKELIINETVPNRFSPKSPDKAHLNLHINSLELGDSAVYFCASSQEGLNYGYTFGSGTRLTVV.

The V gene is TRBV7-2, the J gene TRBJ2-7; 9 bases map to TRBD1. CDR1 and CDR2 (germline): SGHTA, FQGNSA. CDR3 length: 13 residues. J was trimmed by 9 bases and V by 0 bases; bases with no gene match: 3. The CDR3 spells CASSLAQGARQYF. The CDR3 coding sequence is TGTGCCAGCAGCTTAGCACAGGGGGCGCGGCAGTACTTC.

Concerning this clonotype: This may be a read error: a much more frequent sequence differs by one nucleotide. The conserved phenylalanine or tryptophan is not found at the CDR3 terminus, so this likely reflects a read error. The V and J genes are TRBV19 and TRBJ2-1; D gene unclear. The germline gives CDR1 LNHDA, CDR2 SQIVND (reference sequence). Trimming left V 1 base short and J 6 bases short, with 7 bases between. The CDR3 contains 13 residues. The CDR3 region is CASSIATGNEQFL. The CDR3 DNA is TGTGCCAGTAGTATAGCTACTGGCAATGAGCAGTTCCTC.

This clonotype was counted between two and nine times. The rearrangement uses TRBV18 and TRBJ2-7, with 7 bases identical to TRBD1. Looked up from germline, CDR1 is KGHSH and CDR2 is LQKENI. The CDR3 totals 12 residues. Trimming cost V 4 bases and J 6 bases; bases outside gene matches: 3. The DNA for the CDR3 is TGTGCCAGCTCACAGGGGGCGGGCGAGCAGTACTTC. This encodes CASSQGAGEQYF.

This clonotype was picked up a small number of times. This sequence joins TRBV10-3 and TRBJ1-1; D might be TRBD1 (6 bases). CDR1 is ENHRY and CDR2 is SYGVKD in the germline V gene. V lost 6 bases, J lost 1 base, and 9 bases lay in between. The CDR3 contains 13 residues. The CDR3 bases are TGTGCCATCAGGGGACAAGAGAACACTGAAGCTTTCTTT. Protein sequence: CAIRGQENTEAFF.

This chain uses TRBV3-1 with TRBJ2-7, with 7 bases fitting TRBD1. The length of the CDR3 is 14 residues. Per germline, CDR1 LGHDT and CDR2 YNNKEL (reference sequence). V lost 4 bases and J lost 3; bases outside the gene matches: 6. In DNA, the CDR3 is TGTGCCAGCAGCCTAGGGGGCGGCCGCTACGAGCAGTACTTC. Its translation is CASSLGGGRYEQYF.

V and J are TRBV20-1 and TRBJ2-1; D not resolved. Deletions cut 3 bases from V and 4 bases from J, with 10 bases between. CDR1 is DFQATT, CDR2 SNEGSKA, per germline (reference sequence). The CDR3 consists of 13 residues. CDR3 sequence: CSASKGEYNEQFF. Written as DNA, the CDR3 is TGCAGTGCTAGTAAGGGTGAATACAATGAGCAGTTCTTC.

In its sample, this clonotype was seen a few times. The CDR3 region has the DNA TGCGCCAGCGGCACCGGGACTAGGAACAATGAGCAGTTCTTC. Its translation: CASGTGTRNNEQFF. The rearrangement joins TRBV5-1 to TRBJ2-1, with TRBD2 matching 8 bases. The CDR3 contains 14 residues. V was pared by 7 bases and J by 5 bases, with 8 bases of the junction left unmatched. The germline CDR1 and CDR2 sequences are SGHRS and YFSETQ.

The sample holds a few counts of this clonotype. The rearrangement uses TRBV10-2 and TRBJ1-4; the D gene is possibly TRBD1 (5 bases). The CDR3 sequence is 14 residues long. CDR1 is WSHSY, CDR2 SAAADI, per germline. The germline V and J ends were trimmed by 8 bases and 7 bases, with 17 bases remaining between them. The CDR3 protein is CASAPTVPLEKLFF. The CDR3, as DNA: TGCGCCAGCGCCCCGACAGTCCCTCTTGAAAAACTGTTTTTT.

The chain is built from TRBV6-2 or TRBV6-3 and TRBJ1-4, with D perhaps TRBD1 (6 bases). Per the germline V gene, CDR1 is MNHEY and CDR2 is SVGEGT. V shed 5 bases and J shed 5 bases, with 18 bases lying between them. The CDR3 covers 16 residues. The CDR3 reads CASSPYSPGENEKLFF. The CDR3 DNA follows: TGTGCCAGCAGTCCTTACTCGCCAGGGGAAAATGAAAAACTGTTTTTT.

The chain is built from TRBV7-3 and TRBJ2-3; TRBD1 matches 7 bases. Germline V lookup: CDR1 SGHTA, CDR2 FQGTGA. J was trimmed by 3 bases and V by 5 bases; bases with no gene match: 8. The CDR3 runs to 15 residues. CDR3 sequence: CASSHTQGWTDTQYF. In nucleotides, the CDR3 is TGTGCCAGCAGCCATACACAGGGGTGGACAGATACGCAGTATTTT.

This clonotype came up a few times. The chain couples TRBV5-1 to TRBJ2-7; D unclear. Per the germline V gene, CDR1 is SGHRS and CDR2 is YFSETQ. The ends were cut back, 0 bases at V and 3 bases at J, with 7 bases in the middle. The CDR3 runs 13 residues. The CDR3: CASSLGQNYEQYF. DNA of the CDR3: TGCGCCAGCAGCTTGGGACAAAACTACGAGCAGTACTTC.